This T cell receptor (beta chain) emerged from a study of cytotoxic CD8 clonotypes in ibrutinib-treated CLL. Study background: The study included 11 relapsed/refractory and 15 treatment-naive patients; fewer than 18 had IGHV unmutated disease. Average yields of approximately 260,000 productive templates and tens of thousands of productive rearrangements characterized the samples. Responses comprised about 24 partial and 2 complete; at median about 71 months, approximately 14 remained remitted and about twelve progressed. Study results and limitations: Baseline clonality was higher than in age-matched healthy donors and moved in step with circulating CD8+ T-cell counts.

Notes on this clone: Its antigen remains unknown.

Assay: immunoSEQ multiplex PCR; the TCRdb copy retains only in-frame clones and omits some. The sample has 150,000 or so clones; about 80% are singletons. V trimming: 3 bases; J trimming: 4 bases; junction bases outside the gene matches: 4. Germline assignment: CDR1 MGHDK and CDR2 SYGVNS. The CDR3 runs 15 residues. The sequences come from PBMCs, collected after 12 months of ibrutinib treatment. This chain links TRBV25-1 with TRBJ2-5; 11 bases are shared with TRBD1. The receptor comes from a human donor with chronic lymphocytic leukemia. The CDR3 protein is CASSDRDRGTETQYF. The CDR3, as DNA: TGTGCCAGCAGTGACCGGGACAGGGGGACAGAGACCCAGTACTTC. Looking up the rest from reference TRBV25-1 and TRBJ2-5 gives the full variable domain: EADIYQTPRYLVIGTGKKITLECSQTMGHDKMYWYQQDPGMELHLIHYSYGVNSTEKGDLSSESTVSRIRTEHFPLTLESARPSHTSQYLCASSDRDRGTETQYFGPGTRLLVL.